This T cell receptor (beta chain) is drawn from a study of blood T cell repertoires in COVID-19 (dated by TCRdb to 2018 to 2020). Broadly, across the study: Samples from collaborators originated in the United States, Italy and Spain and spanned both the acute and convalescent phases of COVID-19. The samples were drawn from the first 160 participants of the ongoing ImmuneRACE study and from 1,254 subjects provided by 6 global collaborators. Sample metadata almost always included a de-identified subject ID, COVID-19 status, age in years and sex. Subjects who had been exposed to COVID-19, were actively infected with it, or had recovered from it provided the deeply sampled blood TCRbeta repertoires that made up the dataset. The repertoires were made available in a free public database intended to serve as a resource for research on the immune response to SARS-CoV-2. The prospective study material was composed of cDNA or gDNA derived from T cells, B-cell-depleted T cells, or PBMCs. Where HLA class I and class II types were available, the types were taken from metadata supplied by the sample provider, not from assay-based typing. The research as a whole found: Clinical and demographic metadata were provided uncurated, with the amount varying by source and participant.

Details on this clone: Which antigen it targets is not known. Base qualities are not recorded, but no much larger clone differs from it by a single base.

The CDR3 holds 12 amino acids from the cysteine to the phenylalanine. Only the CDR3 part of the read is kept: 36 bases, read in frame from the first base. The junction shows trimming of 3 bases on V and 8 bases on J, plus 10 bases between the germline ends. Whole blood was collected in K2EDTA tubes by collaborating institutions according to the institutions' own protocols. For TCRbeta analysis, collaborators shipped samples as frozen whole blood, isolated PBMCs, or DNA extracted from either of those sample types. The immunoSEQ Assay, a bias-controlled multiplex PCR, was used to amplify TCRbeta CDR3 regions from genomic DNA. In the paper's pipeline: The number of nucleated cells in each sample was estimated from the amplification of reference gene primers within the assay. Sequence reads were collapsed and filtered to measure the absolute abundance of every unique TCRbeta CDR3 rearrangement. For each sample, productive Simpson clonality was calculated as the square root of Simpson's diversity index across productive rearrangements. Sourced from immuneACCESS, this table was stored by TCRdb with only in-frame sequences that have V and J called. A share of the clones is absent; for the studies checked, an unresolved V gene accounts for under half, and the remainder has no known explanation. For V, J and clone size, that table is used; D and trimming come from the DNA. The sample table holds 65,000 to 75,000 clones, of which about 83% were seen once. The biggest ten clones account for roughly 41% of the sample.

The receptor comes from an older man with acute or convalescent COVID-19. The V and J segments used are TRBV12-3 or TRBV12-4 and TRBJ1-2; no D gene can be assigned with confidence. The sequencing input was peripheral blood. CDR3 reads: CASSLALGGYTF. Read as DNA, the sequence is TGTGCCAGCAGTTTGGCCCTGGGCGGCTACACCTTC.